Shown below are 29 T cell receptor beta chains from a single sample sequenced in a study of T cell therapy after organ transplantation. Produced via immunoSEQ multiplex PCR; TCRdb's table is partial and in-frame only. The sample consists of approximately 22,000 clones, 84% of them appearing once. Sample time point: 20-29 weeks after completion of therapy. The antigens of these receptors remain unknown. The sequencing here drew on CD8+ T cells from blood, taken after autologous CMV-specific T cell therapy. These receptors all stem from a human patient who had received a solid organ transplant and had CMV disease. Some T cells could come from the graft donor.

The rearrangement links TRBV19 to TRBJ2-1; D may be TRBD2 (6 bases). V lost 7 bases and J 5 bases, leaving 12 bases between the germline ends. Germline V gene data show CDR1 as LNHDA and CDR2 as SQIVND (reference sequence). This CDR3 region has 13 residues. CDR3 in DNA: TGTGCCAGTAACTGGGGGGTCCACAATGAGCAGTTCTTC. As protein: CASNWGVHNEQFF.

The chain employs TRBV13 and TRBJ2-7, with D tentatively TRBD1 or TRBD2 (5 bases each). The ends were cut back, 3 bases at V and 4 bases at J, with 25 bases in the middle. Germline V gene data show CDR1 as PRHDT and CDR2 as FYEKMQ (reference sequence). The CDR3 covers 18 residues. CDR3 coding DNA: TGTGCCAGCAGCTTTCGCGCAGGGACCGGACTGGGATCATACGAGCAGTACTTC. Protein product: CASSFRAGTGLGSYEQYF.

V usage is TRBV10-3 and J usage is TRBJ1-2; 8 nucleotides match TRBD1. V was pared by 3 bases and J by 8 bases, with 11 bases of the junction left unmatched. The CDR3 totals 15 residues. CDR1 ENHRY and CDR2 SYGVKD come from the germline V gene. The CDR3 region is CAISDRDRRHWGYTF. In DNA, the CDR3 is TGTGCCATCAGTGACCGGGACAGGAGGCATTGGGGCTACACCTTC.

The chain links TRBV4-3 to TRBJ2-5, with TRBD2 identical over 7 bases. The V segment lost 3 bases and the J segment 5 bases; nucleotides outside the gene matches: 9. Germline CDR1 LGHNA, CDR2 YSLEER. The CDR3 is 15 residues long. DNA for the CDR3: TGCGCCAGCAGCCAGACGGGAGGACATCAGGAGACCCAGTACTTC. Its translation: CASSQTGGHQETQYF.

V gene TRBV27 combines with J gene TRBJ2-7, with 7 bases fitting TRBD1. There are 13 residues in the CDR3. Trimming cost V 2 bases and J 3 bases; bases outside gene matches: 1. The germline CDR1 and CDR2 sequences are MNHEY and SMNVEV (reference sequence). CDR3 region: CASSLAGGYEQYF. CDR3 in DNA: TGTGCCAGCAGTTTAGCAGGGGGCTACGAGCAGTACTTC.

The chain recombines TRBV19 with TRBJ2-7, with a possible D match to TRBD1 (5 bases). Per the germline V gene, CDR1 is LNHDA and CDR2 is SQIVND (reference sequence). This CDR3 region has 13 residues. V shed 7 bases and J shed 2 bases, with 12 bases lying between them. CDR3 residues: CASNGRAAYEQYF. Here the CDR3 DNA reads TGTGCCAGTAATGGCAGGGCGGCCTACGAGCAGTACTTC. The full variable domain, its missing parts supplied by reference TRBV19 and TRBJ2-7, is DGGITQSPKYLFRKEGQNVTLSCEQNLNHDAMYWYRQDPGQGLRLIYYSQIVNDFQKGDIAEGYSVSREKKESFPLTVTSAQKNPTAFYLCASNGRAAYEQYFGPGTRLTVT.

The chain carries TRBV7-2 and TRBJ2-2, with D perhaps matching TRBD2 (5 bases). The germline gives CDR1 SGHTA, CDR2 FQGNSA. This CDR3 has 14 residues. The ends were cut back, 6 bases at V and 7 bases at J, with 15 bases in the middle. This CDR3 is CASSRALAIGELFF. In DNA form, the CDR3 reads TGTGCCAGCAGTAGGGCCCTAGCAATCGGGGAGCTGTTTTTT.

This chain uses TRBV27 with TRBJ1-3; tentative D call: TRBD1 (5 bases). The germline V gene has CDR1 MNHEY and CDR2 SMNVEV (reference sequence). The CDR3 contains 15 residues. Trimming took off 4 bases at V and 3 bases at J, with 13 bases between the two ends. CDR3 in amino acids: CASSWVMGHGNTIYF. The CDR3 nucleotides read TGTGCCAGCAGTTGGGTCATGGGGCATGGAAACACCATATATTTT.

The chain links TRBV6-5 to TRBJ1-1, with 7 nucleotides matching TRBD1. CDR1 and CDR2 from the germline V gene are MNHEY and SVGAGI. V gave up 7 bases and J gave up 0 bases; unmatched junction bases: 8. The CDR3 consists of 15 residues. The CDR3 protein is CASNPDRTLNTEAFF. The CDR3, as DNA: TGTGCCAGCAACCCGGACAGGACCTTGAACACTGAAGCTTTCTTT.

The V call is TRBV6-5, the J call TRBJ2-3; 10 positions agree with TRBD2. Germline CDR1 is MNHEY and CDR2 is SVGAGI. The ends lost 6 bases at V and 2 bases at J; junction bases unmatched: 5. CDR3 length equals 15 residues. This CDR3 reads CASRIGLADTDTQYF. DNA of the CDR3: TGTGCCAGCAGAATCGGACTAGCGGACACAGATACGCAGTATTTT.

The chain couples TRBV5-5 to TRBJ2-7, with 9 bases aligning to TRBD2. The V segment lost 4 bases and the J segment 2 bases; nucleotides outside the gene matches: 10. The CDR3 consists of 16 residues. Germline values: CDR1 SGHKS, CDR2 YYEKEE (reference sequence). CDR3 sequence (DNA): TGTGCCAGCAGCGGCCCCGGACTAGCGCCAACCTACGAGCAGTACTTC. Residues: CASSGPGLAPTYEQYF.

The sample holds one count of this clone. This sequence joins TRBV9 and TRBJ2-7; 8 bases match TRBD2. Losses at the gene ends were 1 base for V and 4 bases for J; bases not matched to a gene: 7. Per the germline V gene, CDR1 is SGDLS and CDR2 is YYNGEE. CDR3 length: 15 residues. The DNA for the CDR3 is TGTGCCAGCAGCGTAACGGGGGGGCCGGTTTACGAGCAGTACTTC. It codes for CASSVTGGPVYEQYF.

Written as DNA, the CDR3 is TGTGCCAGCAGTATACAACTGGGACAGCTCTATGGCTACACCTTC. This sequence encodes CASSIQLGQLYGYTF. J is TRBJ1-2 and V is TRBV27; 7 bases line up with TRBD1. Trimming took 5 bases from V and 4 from J; bases not matched to a gene: 10. The CDR3 contains 15 residues. Germline-derived CDR1 and CDR2 are MNHEY and SMNVEV (reference sequence).

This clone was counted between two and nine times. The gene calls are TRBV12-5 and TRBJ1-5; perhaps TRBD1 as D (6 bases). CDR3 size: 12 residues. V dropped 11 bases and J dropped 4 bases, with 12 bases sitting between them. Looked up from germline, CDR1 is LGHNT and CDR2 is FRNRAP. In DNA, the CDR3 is TGTGCTTCTAACAGGGAAAATCAGCCCCAGCATTTT. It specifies CASNRENQPQHF.

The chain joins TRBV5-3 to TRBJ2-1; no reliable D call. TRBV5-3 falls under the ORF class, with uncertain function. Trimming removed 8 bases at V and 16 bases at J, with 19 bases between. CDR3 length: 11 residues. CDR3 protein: CASSPTWVHFF. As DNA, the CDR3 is TGTGCCAGCAGCCCCACCTGGGTTCACTTCTTC.

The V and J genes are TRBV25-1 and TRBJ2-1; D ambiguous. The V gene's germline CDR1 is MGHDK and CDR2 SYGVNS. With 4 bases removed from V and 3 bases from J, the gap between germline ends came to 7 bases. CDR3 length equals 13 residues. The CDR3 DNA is TGTGCCAGCAGTGGGGGTCTCTACAATGAGCAGTTCTTC. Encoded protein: CASSGGLYNEQFF.

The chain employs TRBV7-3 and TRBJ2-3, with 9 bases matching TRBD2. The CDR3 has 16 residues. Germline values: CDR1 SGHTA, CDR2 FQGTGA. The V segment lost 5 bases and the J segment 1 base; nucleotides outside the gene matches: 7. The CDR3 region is CASSPSTSGGTDTQYF. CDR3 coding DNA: TGTGCCAGCAGCCCCTCGACTAGCGGAGGCACAGATACGCAGTATTTT. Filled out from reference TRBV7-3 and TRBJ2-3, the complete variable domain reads GAGVSQTPSNKVTEKGKYVELRCDPISGHTALYWYRQSLGQGPEFLIYFQGTGAADDSGLPNDRFFAVRPEGSVSTLKIQRTERGDSAVYLCASSPSTSGGTDTQYFGPGTRLTVL.

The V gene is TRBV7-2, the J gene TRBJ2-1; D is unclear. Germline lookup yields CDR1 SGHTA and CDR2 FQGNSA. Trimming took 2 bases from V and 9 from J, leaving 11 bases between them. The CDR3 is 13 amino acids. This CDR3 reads CASSLLRSGEQFF. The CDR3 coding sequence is TGTGCCAGCAGCTTATTACGGTCCGGTGAGCAGTTCTTC.

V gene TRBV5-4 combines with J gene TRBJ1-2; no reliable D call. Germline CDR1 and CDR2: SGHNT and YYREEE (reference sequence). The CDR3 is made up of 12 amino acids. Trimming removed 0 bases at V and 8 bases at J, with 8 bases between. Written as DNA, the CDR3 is TGTGCCAGCAGCTTGGGGCAGCAAGGCTACACCTTC. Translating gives CASSLGQQGYTF.

The CDR3 loop reads CASSKGQIGADTQYF. In DNA form, the CDR3 reads TGTGCCAGCAGCAAGGGACAGATAGGCGCAGATACGCAGTATTTT. This chain connects TRBV21-1 to TRBJ2-3; no check of the table's D call, TRBD1, against the DNA was made. TRBV21-1 is a recognized pseudogene. The CDR3 loop spans 15 amino acids.

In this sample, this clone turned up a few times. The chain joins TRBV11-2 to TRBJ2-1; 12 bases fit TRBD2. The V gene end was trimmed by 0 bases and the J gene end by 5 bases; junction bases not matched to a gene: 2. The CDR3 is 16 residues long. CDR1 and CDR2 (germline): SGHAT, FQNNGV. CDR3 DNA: TGTGCCAGCAGCTTAGAGCCTAGCGGGAGGGACAATGAGCAGTTCTTC. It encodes CASSLEPSGRDNEQFF.

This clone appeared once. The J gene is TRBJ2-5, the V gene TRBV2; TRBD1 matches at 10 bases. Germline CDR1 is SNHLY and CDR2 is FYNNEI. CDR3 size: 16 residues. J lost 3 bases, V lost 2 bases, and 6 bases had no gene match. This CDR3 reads CASSELDGTGEETQYF. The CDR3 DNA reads TGTGCCAGCAGTGAATTAGACGGGACAGGGGAAGAGACCCAGTACTTC.

CDR3 residues: CASSWGAKLYEQYF. For the CDR3, the DNA is TGTGCCAGTTCCTGGGGGGCCAAACTTTACGAGCAGTACTTC. The rearrangement uses TRBV6-5 and TRBJ2-7; D tentatively reads TRBD1 or TRBD2 (6 bases each). CDR1 MNHEY and CDR2 SVGAGI come from the germline V gene. This CDR3 comprises 14 residues. V shed 9 bases and J shed 4 bases, with 19 bases lying between them.

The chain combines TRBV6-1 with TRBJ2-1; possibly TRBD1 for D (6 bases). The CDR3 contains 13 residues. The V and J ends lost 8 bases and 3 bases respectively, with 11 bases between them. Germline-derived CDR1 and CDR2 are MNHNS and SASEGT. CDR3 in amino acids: CASQGTFYNEQFF. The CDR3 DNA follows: TGTGCCAGCCAGGGGACGTTCTACAATGAGCAGTTCTTC.

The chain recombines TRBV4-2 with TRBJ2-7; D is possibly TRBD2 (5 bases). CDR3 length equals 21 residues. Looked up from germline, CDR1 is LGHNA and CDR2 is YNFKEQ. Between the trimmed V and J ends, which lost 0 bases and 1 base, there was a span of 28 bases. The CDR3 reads CASSQDAYLAQSISGSYEQYF. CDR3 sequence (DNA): TGTGCCAGCAGCCAAGACGCGTATCTAGCACAGTCGATATCGGGGTCCTACGAGCAGTACTTC.

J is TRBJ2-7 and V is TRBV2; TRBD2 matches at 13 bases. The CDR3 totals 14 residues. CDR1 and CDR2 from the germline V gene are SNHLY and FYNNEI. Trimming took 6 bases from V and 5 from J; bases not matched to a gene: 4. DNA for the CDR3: TGTGCCAGCAGCGGGACTAGCGGGGATGACGAGCAGTACTTC. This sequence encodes CASSGTSGDDEQYF. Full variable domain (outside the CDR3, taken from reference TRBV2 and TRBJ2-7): EPEVTQTPSHQVTQMGQEVILRCVPISNHLYFYWYRQILGQKVEFLVSFYNNEISEKSEIFDDQFSVERPDGSNFTLKIRSTKLEDSAMYFCASSGTSGDDEQYFGPGTRLTVT.

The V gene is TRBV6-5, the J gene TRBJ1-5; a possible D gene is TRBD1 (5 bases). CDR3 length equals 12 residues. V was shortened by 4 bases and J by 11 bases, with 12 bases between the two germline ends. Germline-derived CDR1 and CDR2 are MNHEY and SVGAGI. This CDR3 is CASSWDGRTQHF. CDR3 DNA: TGTGCCAGCAGTTGGGACGGCAGGACCCAGCATTTT.

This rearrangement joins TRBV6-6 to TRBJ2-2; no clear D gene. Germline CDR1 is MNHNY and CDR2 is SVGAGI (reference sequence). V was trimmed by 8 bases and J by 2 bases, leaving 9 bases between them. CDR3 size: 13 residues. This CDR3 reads CASSQPNTGELFF. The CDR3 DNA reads TGTGCCAGCTCGCAGCCAAACACCGGGGAGCTGTTTTTT.

CDR3 bases: TGCGCCAGCAGTTCGATGCCATCCGGGACAGAGACCCAGTACTTC. Amino acids: CASSSMPSGTETQYF. V gene TRBV23-1 combines with J gene TRBJ2-5; D tentatively fits TRBD1 or TRBD2 (5 bases each). TRBV23-1 is noted as an ORF with a role that remains uncertain. Deletions cut 5 bases from V and 4 bases from J, with 17 bases between. The CDR3 consists of 15 residues.